These 2 T cell receptor beta chains share one sample of origin, sequenced in a study of shared clonotypes between healthy human individuals. The repertoire was sequenced with immunoSEQ multiplex PCR; TCRdb's copy has only in-frame clones and lacks some. The sample contains 450,000 to 500,000 clones, 76% of which appear only once. Sequencing used PBMCs. These TCRs come from a woman between 40 and 55 years old in good health. Some clones in this sample may be carry-over from other donors' samples.

The rearrangement links TRBV4-3 to TRBJ2-7; D possibly uses TRBD1 or TRBD2 (5 bases each). The CDR3 loop spans 15 amino acids. The germline V gene encodes CDR1 LGHNA and CDR2 YSLEER. V was pared by 2 bases and J by 0 bases, with 11 bases between. The CDR3 here is CASSQQGARSYEQYF. The CDR3 DNA reads TGCGCCAGCAGCCAACAGGGAGCTCGCTCCTACGAGCAGTACTTC.

J is TRBJ1-5 and V is TRBV18; 10 bases are shared with TRBD1. V trimming: 2 bases; J trimming: 0 bases; junction bases outside the gene matches: 7. Looked up from germline, CDR1 is KGHSH and CDR2 is LQKENI. The CDR3 loop spans 18 amino acids. The CDR3: CASSPIQTGGDSNQPQHF. The CDR3 DNA is TGTGCCAGCTCACCAATCCAGACAGGGGGCGATAGCAATCAGCCCCAGCATTTT.